This T cell receptor beta chain originates from a study of T cell responses to AZD1222 COVID-19 vaccine. Whole-study context: Second doses that came at about 4 or about 12 weeks were put together. Overall study results and limits: Compared with day 0, the breadth and depth of the Spike-specific TCR repertoire rose significantly after two doses of AZD1222. Baseline seropositives among AZD1222 recipients totaled only 5 to 7.

Here immunoSEQ multiplex PCR was the method, and the copy in TCRdb shows in-frame clones only, minus some. This table holds about 140,000 clones, roughly 92% found once. A note on this clone: Its antigen is undetermined.

This material consisted of peripheral blood, taken on day 0 of AZD1222 vaccination. The clonotype originates from an adult in good health.

CDR3 sequence (DNA): TGTGCCAGCAGCCTCAGGGTGAACCAAGAGACCCAGTACTTC. Translating it yields CASSLRVNQETQYF. The genes are TRBV28 and TRBJ2-5; D is possibly TRBD1 (5 bases). The V gene's germline CDR1 is MDHEN and CDR2 SYDVKM. The CDR3 loop spans 14 amino acids. The V gene lost 6 bases and the J gene lost 0 bases, with 11 bases spanning the gap.